One and the same sample provided the 20 T cell receptor beta chains below, sequenced in a study of cytomegalovirus exposure and HLA in healthy donors. The repertoire was sequenced with immunoSEQ multiplex PCR; TCRdb's copy has only in-frame clones and lacks some. Among under 85,000 clones, roughly 94% were seen once, and the ten largest hold about 3.6%. The source material was PBMCs. The origin of the receptors is a woman aged 18-29 years in good health and CMV-seropositive.

This chain links TRBV29-1 with TRBJ2-5, with a tentative D call TRBD2 (5 bases). The germline V gene encodes CDR1 SQVTM and CDR2 ANQGSEA. The CDR3 has 12 amino acids. Trimming left V 6 bases short and J 5 bases short, with 13 bases between. The CDR3 sequence is CSVRLGGETQYF. The DNA of the CDR3 is TGCAGCGTCCGACTGGGCGGGGAGACCCAGTACTTC.

V usage is TRBV6-5 and J usage is TRBJ1-1; no definite D call. The germline V and J ends were trimmed by 0 bases and 0 bases, with 11 bases remaining between them. The length of the CDR3 is 16 residues. The V gene's germline CDR1 is MNHEY and CDR2 SVGAGI. CDR3 bases: TGTGCCAGCAGTTACTCACAGAACCTCATGAACACTGAAGCTTTCTTT. Its translation is CASSYSQNLMNTEAFF.

The chain uses TRBV7-6 and TRBJ1-5, with TRBD1 as a possible D gene (5 bases). Trimming stripped 2 bases from V and 5 bases from J, with 10 bases between. CDR1 is SGHVS, CDR2 FNYEAQ, per germline. The CDR3 totals 14 residues. The CDR3 nucleotides read TGTGCCAGCAGCTTACGAGGGACTGATCAGCCCCAGCATTTT. Amino acid sequence: CASSLRGTDQPQHF.

This chain connects TRBV5-3 to TRBJ2-5; the match to TRBD2 covers 11 bases. TRBV5-3 is reported as an ORF; its role is uncertain. Trimming cost V 4 bases and J 6 bases; bases outside gene matches: 11. The CDR3 length is 16 residues. CDR3 DNA sequence: TGTGCCAGAAGCCCGGCGGTAGCGGGGGGGCCGAAGACCCAGTACTTC. Its translation is CARSPAVAGGPKTQYF.

This chain connects TRBV7-7 to TRBJ2-7; tentative D call: TRBD2 (7 bases). V lost 1 base and J 2 bases, leaving 15 bases between the germline ends. The length of the CDR3 is 16 residues. Germline lookup yields CDR1 SSHAT and CDR2 FNYEAQ (reference sequence). This CDR3 reads CASSLGGRETTYEQYF. The CDR3 DNA reads as TGTGCCAGCAGCTTAGGGGGGCGGGAGACCACCTACGAGCAGTACTTC.

V usage is TRBV7-2 and J usage is TRBJ2-1, with TRBD1 as a possible D gene (5 bases). V lost 5 bases, J lost 0 bases, and 11 bases lay in between. Germline CDR1 is SGHTA and CDR2 is FQGNSA. CDR3 length: 15 amino acids. CDR3 sequence (DNA): TGTGCCAGCAGCCTAGGGGCGAACTCCTACAATGAGCAGTTCTTC. It is translated as CASSLGANSYNEQFF.

This chain links TRBV4-2 with TRBJ2-5; 7 nucleotides align to TRBD2. J gave up 5 bases and V 1 base, and 10 bases lay outside the gene matches. In germline, CDR1 is LGHNA, CDR2 YNFKEQ. This CDR3 is 16 amino acids long. The CDR3 sequence is CASSQGLALNGETQYF. DNA of the CDR3: TGTGCCAGCAGCCAAGGACTAGCCCTCAACGGGGAGACCCAGTACTTC.

The gene calls are TRBV7-2 and TRBJ2-1, with TRBD2 matching over 10 bases. V gave up 2 bases and J gave up 2 bases; unmatched junction bases: 0. Looked up from germline, CDR1 is SGHTA and CDR2 is FQGNSA. The CDR3 has 15 residues. The CDR3 loop reads CASSLLAGAYNEQFF. Written as DNA, the CDR3 is TGTGCCAGCAGCTTACTAGCGGGGGCCTACAATGAGCAGTTCTTC.

J is TRBJ1-4 and V is TRBV25-1; 8 nucleotides agree with TRBD1. Germline assignment: CDR1 MGHDK and CDR2 SYGVNS. This CDR3 comprises 16 residues. The V and J ends lost 3 bases and 8 bases, in that order; junction bases with no gene match: 11. CDR3 protein: CASSDPPGGPREKLFF. In nucleotides, the CDR3 is TGTGCCAGCAGTGACCCCCCAGGGGGCCCTAGGGAAAAACTGTTTTTT.

The chain employs TRBV28 and TRBJ1-5; 8 nucleotides agree with TRBD1. The J segment lost 6 bases and the V segment lost 6 bases, leaving 7 bases of the junction unmatched. CDR1 and CDR2 (germline): MDHEN, SYDVKM. This CDR3 comprises 14 residues. Written as DNA, the CDR3 is TGTGCCAGCAGCGTCCCGGGACAGGTTCAGCCCCAGCATTTT. Its translation is CASSVPGQVQPQHF.

V is TRBV9 and J is TRBJ2-1; 10 bases match TRBD2. CDR1 is SGDLS and CDR2 is YYNGEE in the germline V gene. V shed 0 bases and J 6 bases; nucleotides not matched to a gene: 3. The CDR3 has 15 amino acids. In DNA, the CDR3 is TGTGCCAGCAGCGTAGGCAGCGGGAGGGCCAATGAGCAGTTCTTC. Translation: CASSVGSGRANEQFF.

The chain carries TRBV19 and TRBJ1-2; 7 bases align to TRBD1. The germline V gene encodes CDR1 LNHDA and CDR2 SQIVND (reference sequence). This CDR3 comprises 14 residues. V lost 7 bases, J lost 3 bases, and 8 bases stayed unmatched. The CDR3 sequence: CASNPGGSDYGYTF. The CDR3 bases are TGTGCCAGTAACCCAGGGGGGAGCGACTATGGCTACACCTTC.

This clone came up once. V is TRBV6-6 and J is TRBJ1-2; D is unclear. The CDR3 covers 15 residues. Trimming shortened V by 0 bases and J by 5 bases, and 13 bases separated the two germline ends. Germline V CDR1 and CDR2: MNHNY, SVGAGI (reference sequence). CDR3 protein: CASSYSEGRGYGYTF. CDR3 bases: TGTGCCAGCAGTTACTCGGAGGGTCGGGGATATGGCTACACCTTC.

The rearrangement links TRBV7-2 to TRBJ1-6, with 11 bases that match TRBD1. The V gene end was trimmed by 4 bases and the J gene end by 1 base; junction bases not matched to a gene: 9. The CDR3 has 19 residues. Germline V gives CDR1 SGHTA, CDR2 FQGNSA. The CDR3 bases are TGTGCCAGCAGCTCCGGGACAGGGGGGCTTCTTTCCTATAATTCACCCCTCCACTTT. This encodes CASSSGTGGLLSYNSPLHF.

The V call is TRBV6-4, the J call TRBJ2-1; D gene ambiguous. The CDR3 extends over 15 amino acids. Trimming took 5 bases from V and 0 from J, leaving 11 bases between them. The germline CDR1 and CDR2 sequences are MRHNA and SNTAGT. The CDR3 DNA reads TGTGCCAGCAGTTTAGCTAGTTCCTCCTACAATGAGCAGTTCTTC. Protein product: CASSLASSSYNEQFF.

The chain employs TRBV7-6 and TRBJ2-5; 9 bases fit TRBD1. Trimming took 4 bases from V and 4 from J; bases not matched to a gene: 4. This CDR3 spans 14 amino acids. From germline, CDR1 is SGHVS and CDR2 FNYEAQ. This CDR3 reads CASSSQGARETQYF. CDR3 bases: TGTGCCAGCAGCTCACAGGGGGCGCGAGAGACCCAGTACTTC.

Here the CDR3 reads CTSSQDFSEGNTGELFF. CDR3 in DNA: TGCACCAGCAGCCAAGATTTTTCTGAGGGGAACACCGGGGAGCTGTTTTTT. This chain links TRBV1 with TRBJ2-2; the table's D call, TRBD2, was not checked against the DNA. TRBV1 is termed a pseudogene. The CDR3 is 17 residues long.

A word on this clone: One end of the junction varies from germline; a read error may be responsible. CDR3 coding DNA: TGTGCCAGCAGTTTAGGGACTAGCGGGCTGAATGAGCAGTTCTTC. Translation gives CASSLGTSGLNEQFF. The chain employs TRBV11-2 and TRBJ2-1; 12 bases fit TRBD2. Germline V gives CDR1 SGHAT, CDR2 FQNNGV. The CDR3 is made up of 15 amino acids.

The J gene is TRBJ2-7, the V gene TRBV21-1; TRBD2, the table's D call, lacks a check against the DNA. TRBV21-1 is described as a pseudogene. The CDR3 consists of 16 residues. In nucleotides, the CDR3 is TGTGCCAGCAGCATTGGGCTGGGGAGGACCTCCTACGAGCAGTACTTC. The encoded protein is CASSIGLGRTSYEQYF.

This clone was counted once. The genes are TRBV28 and TRBJ1-1; D is perhaps TRBD1 (6 bases). V lost 11 bases, J lost 1 base, and 14 bases lay in between. The CDR3 sequence is 13 residues long. Germline V gene lookup returns CDR1 MDHEN and CDR2 SYDVKM. The CDR3 DNA is TGTGCCGGCGCAGGGGACCCGAACACTGAAGCTTTCTTT. Its protein is CAGAGDPNTEAFF.